A selection of T cell receptor beta chains follows, all from one sample in a study of CD8 T cells in ankylosing spondylitis. TCRdb independently ran MiXCR on the 5' RACE reads; one entry per CDR3 protein. In the table there are approximately 540,000 distinct CDR3 sequences, about 13% of which are singletons. Input material: blood, either unsorted or a sorted T cell fraction (not recorded which). The receptors shown here come from a male donor with ankylosing spondylitis. CDR3s include the opening cysteine and the closing phenylalanine or tryptophan. A D gene is named only where the DNA matches it firmly. Clone size is shown for a subset of rows, as once, few, many or a class of expanded clone.

CDR3: CASSSLDRGKNTEAFF; DNA: TGCGCCAGCAGCTCCCTGGACAGGGGGAAGAACACTGAAGCTTTCTTT; D: TRBD1; size: few; V: TRBV5-1; J: TRBJ1-1
CDR3: CASSDRGVLNGGGYTF; DNA: TGTGCCAGCAGTGATAGGGGTGTTTTAAACGGAGGAGGCTACACCTTC; D: .; size: few; V: TRBV2; J: TRBJ1-2
CDR3: CASSLGQPETQYF; DNA: TGTGCCAGCAGTTTAGGACAGCCTGAGACCCAGTACTTC; D: .; size: .; V: TRBV27; J: TRBJ2-5
CDR3: CASSWTGTTNTGELFF; DNA: TGCGCCAGCAGCTGGACCGGGACAACGAACACCGGGGAGCTGTTTTTT; D: .; size: .; V: TRBV5-1; J: TRBJ2-2
CDR3: CASSQGGRVYNEQFF; DNA: TGTGCCAGCAGCCAAGGTGGGAGGGTTTACAATGAGCAGTTCTTC; D: TRBD2; size: few; V: TRBV14; J: TRBJ2-1
CDR3: CASSLSLLPPYNEQFF; DNA: TGTGCCAGCAGTTTATCGCTACTTCCGCCCTACAATGAGCAGTTCTTC; D: .; size: many; V: TRBV27; J: TRBJ2-1
CDR3: CATSDPQGNSYNEQFF; DNA: TGTGCCACCAGTGATCCTCAGGGGAATTCCTACAATGAGCAGTTCTTC; D: .; size: few; V: TRBV24-1; J: TRBJ2-1
CDR3: CASSLSPGRGTEQYF; DNA: TGTGCCAGCAGTTTATCGCCGGGAAGGGGGACCGAGCAGTACTTC; D: .; size: .; V: TRBV12-3/TRBV12-4; J: TRBJ2-7
CDR3: CASSLLNTEAFF; DNA: TGTGCCAGCAGTTTACTGAACACTGAAGCTTTCTTT; D: .; size: many; V: TRBV7-9; J: TRBJ1-1
CDR3: CASSAQGDTGELFF; DNA: TGCGCCAGCAGCGCACAGGGGGACACCGGGGAGCTGTTTTTT; D: TRBD1; size: many; V: TRBV5-1; J: TRBJ2-2
CDR3: CASSLAAWAGGHNEQFF; DNA: TGCGCCAGCAGCTTGGCCGCGTGGGCGGGAGGCCACAATGAGCAGTTCTTC; D: TRBD2; size: many; V: TRBV5-1; J: TRBJ2-1
CDR3: CASSLSTDEQFF; DNA: TGTGCCAGCAGCTTGTCAACGGATGAGCAGTTCTTC; D: .; size: few; V: TRBV5-6; J: TRBJ2-1
CDR3: CASSLDLAGVVNEQFF; DNA: TGTGCCAGCAGCCTAGATCTAGCGGGAGTCGTCAATGAGCAGTTCTTC; D: TRBD2; size: few; V: TRBV7-8; J: TRBJ2-1
CDR3: CSVEMGWHEQFF; DNA: TGCAGCGTTGAGATGGGGTGGCATGAGCAGTTCTTC; D: .; size: many; V: TRBV29-1; J: TRBJ2-1
CDR3: CASSELGLAGGGDEQFF; DNA: TGTGCCAGCAGTGAATTGGGACTAGCGGGAGGAGGTGATGAGCAGTTCTTC; D: TRBD2; size: few; V: TRBV25-1; J: TRBJ2-1
CDR3: CASSGAILDTEAFF; DNA: TGCGCCAGCAGCGGGGCCATCCTAGACACTGAAGCTTTCTTT; D: .; size: few; V: TRBV5-1; J: TRBJ1-1
CDR3: CASSRNPGQGITEAFF; DNA: TGTGCCAGCAGCCGAAACCCGGGACAGGGAATCACTGAAGCTTTCTTT; D: TRBD1; size: few; V: TRBV3-1; J: TRBJ1-1
CDR3: CASSLALSGTGYTF; DNA: TGTGCCAGCAGTTTAGCGTTAAGTGGTACGGGCTACACCTTC; D: .; size: .; V: TRBV12-3/TRBV12-4; J: TRBJ1-2
CDR3: CASSPLAGVTDTQYF; DNA: TGTGCCAGCAGCCCTTTAGCGGGAGTCACAGATACGCAGTATTTT; D: TRBD2; size: few; V: TRBV12-3/TRBV12-4; J: TRBJ2-3
CDR3: CASSEPTGREYGYTF; DNA: TGCGCCAGCAGTGAACCGACAGGGAGGGAGTATGGCTACACCTTC; D: TRBD1; size: many; V: TRBV10-1; J: TRBJ1-2
CDR3: CASSSIGRETQYF; DNA: TGTGCCAGCAGTTCAATTGGGAGGGAGACCCAGTACTTC; D: .; size: .; V: TRBV28; J: TRBJ2-5
CDR3: CASIPDSYYGYTF; DNA: TGTGCCAGCATCCCCGACAGCTACTATGGCTACACCTTC; D: .; size: .; V: TRBV6-1; J: TRBJ1-2
CDR3: CSARPSEGNQPQHF; DNA: TGCAGTGCTAGACCCTCGGAGGGCAATCAGCCCCAGCATTTT; D: .; size: few; V: TRBV20-1; J: TRBJ1-5
CDR3: CSVVGTASSYNEQFF; DNA: TGCAGCGTTGTCGGGACGGCGAGCTCCTACAATGAGCAGTTCTTC; D: .; size: few; V: TRBV29-1; J: TRBJ2-1
CDR3: CASTLQGPTDTQYF; DNA: TGTGCCAGCACCCTACAGGGTCCCACAGATACGCAGTATTTT; D: .; size: .; V: TRBV12-3/TRBV12-4; J: TRBJ2-3
CDR3: CASSADALGIETQYF; DNA: TGCGCCAGCAGCGCGGACGCCCTGGGGATAGAGACCCAGTACTTC; D: .; size: .; V: TRBV5-1; J: TRBJ2-5
CDR3: CASSLLAGASHEQFF; DNA: TGTGCCAGCAGCTTGCTAGCGGGAGCTTCCCATGAGCAGTTCTTC; D: TRBD2; size: few; V: TRBV7-7; J: TRBJ2-1
CDR3: CASSVVEGGLGEQFF; DNA: TGTGCCAGCAGCGTAGTTGAGGGGGGCCTAGGTGAGCAGTTCTTC; D: .; size: few; V: TRBV9; J: TRBJ2-1
CDR3: CSAYRGDKPQHF; DNA: TGCAGTGCTTACAGGGGGGATAAGCCCCAGCATTTT; D: TRBD1; size: many; V: TRBV20-1; J: TRBJ1-5
CDR3: CATSDRDRNYNEQFF; DNA: TGTGCCACCAGTGATAGGGACAGAAACTACAATGAGCAGTTCTTC; D: TRBD1; size: .; V: TRBV24-1; J: TRBJ2-1
CDR3: CASRRPGTAYNEQFF; DNA: TGCGCCAGCAGGCGGCCCGGGACAGCCTACAATGAGCAGTTCTTC; D: TRBD1; size: .; V: TRBV5-1; J: TRBJ2-1
CDR3: CASSVEASLWQYANTGELFF; DNA: TGTGCCAGCAGCGTAGAGGCTAGCTTGTGGCAATACGCGAACACCGGGGAGCTGTTTTTT; D: .; size: .; V: TRBV9; J: TRBJ2-2
CDR3: CASSWDRGADTQYF; DNA: TGTGCCAGCAGCTGGGACAGGGGAGCAGATACGCAGTATTTT; D: TRBD1; size: many; V: TRBV5-6; J: TRBJ2-3
CDR3: CASSARVPGDTEAFF; DNA: TGCGCCAGCAGCGCGCGGGTCCCGGGAGACACTGAAGCTTTCTTT; D: .; size: few; V: TRBV5-1; J: TRBJ1-1
CDR3: CASSMAGDGSSYNEQFF; DNA: TGTGCCAGTAGTATGGCGGGGGACGGAAGCTCCTACAATGAGCAGTTCTTC; D: TRBD2; size: many; V: TRBV19; J: TRBJ2-1
CDR3: CASSSAGRTQYF; DNA: TGTGCCAGCAGTTCCGCCGGTCGTACGCAGTATTTT; D: .; size: once; V: TRBV6-1; J: TRBJ2-3
CDR3: CASSRSSGSSYEQYF; DNA: TGTGCCAGCAGCCGGTCTAGCGGGAGTTCCTACGAGCAGTACTTC; D: TRBD2; size: .; V: TRBV11-3; J: TRBJ2-7
CDR3: CSVVGGHEQYF; DNA: TGCAGCGTTGTAGGGGGACACGAGCAGTACTTC; D: .; size: many; V: TRBV29-1; J: TRBJ2-7
CDR3: CASSLVPNGGSAEAFF; DNA: TGCGCCAGCAGCTTGGTCCCAAACGGGGGAAGCGCTGAAGCTTTCTTT; D: .; size: many; V: TRBV5-1; J: TRBJ1-1
CDR3: CSARAGDTNYGYTF; DNA: TGCAGTGCGAGGGCCGGGGACACTAACTATGGCTACACCTTC; D: .; size: .; V: TRBV20-1; J: TRBJ1-2
CDR3: CSASKPWKTGTGILTTEAFF; DNA: TGCAGTGCTAGCAAACCCTGGAAAACCGGGACAGGGATTTTGACCACTGAAGCTTTCTTT; D: TRBD1; size: many; V: TRBV20-1; J: TRBJ1-1
CDR3: CASSGSLELGLAAYNEQFF; DNA: TGTGCCAGCAGCGGATCGTTGGAGTTGGGGCTAGCGGCTTACAATGAGCAGTTCTTC; D: TRBD2; size: few; V: TRBV9; J: TRBJ2-1
CDR3: CAWSLTGIHQPQHF; DNA: TGTGCCTGGAGTTTGACAGGGATTCATCAGCCCCAGCATTTT; D: TRBD1; size: few; V: TRBV30; J: TRBJ1-5
CDR3: CATSDFAQPQHF; DNA: TGTGCCACCAGTGATTTTGCTCAGCCCCAGCATTTT; D: .; size: many; V: TRBV24-1; J: TRBJ1-5
CDR3: CASSSGGRSSYNEQFF; DNA: TGTGCCAGCAGCTCTGGGGGGAGGAGCTCCTACAATGAGCAGTTCTTC; D: .; size: .; V: TRBV5-4; J: TRBJ2-1
CDR3: CASSHRDSTTEAFF; DNA: TGTGCCAGCAGTCACCGGGACAGCACCACTGAAGCTTTCTTT; D: TRBD1; size: .; V: TRBV27; J: TRBJ1-1
CDR3: CASSLEGTGETQYF; DNA: TGCGCCAGCAGCTTGGAAGGGACAGGCGAGACCCAGTACTTC; D: TRBD1; size: few; V: TRBV5-1; J: TRBJ2-5